This TCR beta chain was recovered during a study of metastatic and nonmetastatic thyroid tumors. Background on the study: The study looked at repertoires side by side in blood and in tumor or nodule tissue from malignant and benign thyroid patients.

Thyroid surgery was preceded by no treatment in any patient. Findings and limits, study-wide: Reported TCR beta diversity, measured in blood and tumor, was significantly higher for malignant thyroid tumors than for benign nodules.

This clone is medium-sized within its sample. Its antigen remains unknown. The germline V and J ends were trimmed by 0 bases and 4 bases, with 4 bases remaining between them. Germline-derived CDR1 and CDR2 are MNHNS and SASEGT. There are 13 residues in the CDR3. TCRdb re-called the PCR reads with MiXCR. The profile shows 30,000 to 35,000 clones, roughly 15% of them singletons. Sequencing was carried out using blood. The receptor was derived from a female donor with papillary thyroid cancer or a benign thyroid nodule (not recorded which). Some clones in this sample may be carry-over from other donors' samples. V gene TRBV6-1 combines with J gene TRBJ2-1; no firm D call. The CDR3 DNA reads TGTGCCAGCAGTGAAGCAGAGTACAATGAGCAGTTCTTC. Translated, it gives CASSEAEYNEQFF.